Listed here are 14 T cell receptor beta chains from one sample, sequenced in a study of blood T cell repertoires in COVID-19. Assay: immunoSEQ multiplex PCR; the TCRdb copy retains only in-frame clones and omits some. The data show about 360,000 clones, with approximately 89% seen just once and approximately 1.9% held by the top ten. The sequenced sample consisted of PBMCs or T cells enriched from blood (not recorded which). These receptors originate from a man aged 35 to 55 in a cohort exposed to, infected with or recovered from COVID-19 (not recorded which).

The chain's CDR3 is CATSDRGTSGRGEQFF. In DNA form, the CDR3 reads TGTGCCACCAGTGATCGCGGGACTAGCGGGAGGGGGGAGCAGTTCTTC. The V and J genes are TRBV24-1 and TRBJ2-1; 16 bases agree with TRBD2. Unmatched junction bases numbered 5, after V lost 3 bases and J lost 10 bases. From germline, CDR1 is KGHDR and CDR2 SFDVKD. The CDR3 totals 16 residues.

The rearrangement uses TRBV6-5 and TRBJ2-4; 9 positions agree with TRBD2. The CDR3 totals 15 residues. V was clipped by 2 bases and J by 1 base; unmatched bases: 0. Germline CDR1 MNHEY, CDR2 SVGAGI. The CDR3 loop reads CASSYLAGAKNIQYF. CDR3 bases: TGTGCCAGCAGTTACCTAGCGGGGGCCAAAAACATTCAGTACTTC.

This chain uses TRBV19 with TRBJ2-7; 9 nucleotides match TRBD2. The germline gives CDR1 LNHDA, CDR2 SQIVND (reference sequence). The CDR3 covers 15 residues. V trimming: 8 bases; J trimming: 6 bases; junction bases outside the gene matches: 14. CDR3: CASGFRAGGPSEQYF. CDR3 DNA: TGTGCCAGTGGGTTTCGGGCGGGAGGGCCCAGCGAGCAGTACTTC.

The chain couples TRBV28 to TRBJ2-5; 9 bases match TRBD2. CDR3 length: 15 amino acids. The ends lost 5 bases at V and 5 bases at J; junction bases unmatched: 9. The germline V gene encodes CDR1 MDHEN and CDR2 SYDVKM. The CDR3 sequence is CASSTAGTSRETQYF. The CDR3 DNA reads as TGTGCCAGCAGTACAGCTGGGACTAGCCGGGAGACCCAGTACTTC. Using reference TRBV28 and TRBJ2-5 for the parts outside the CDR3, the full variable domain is DVKVTQSSRYLVKRTGEKVFLECVQDMDHENMFWYRQDPGLGLRLIYFSYDVKMKEKGDIPEGYSVSREKKERFSLILESASTNQTSMYLCASSTAGTSRETQYFGPGTRLLVL.

CDR3 sequence (DNA): TGTGCCAGCAGCCAAGCAGATAACTCTGGAAACACCATATATTTT. Translation gives CASSQADNSGNTIYF. The rearrangement joins TRBV4-2 to TRBJ1-3; D gene unclear. The CDR3 has 15 amino acids. Germline assignment: CDR1 LGHNA and CDR2 YNFKEQ. V was shortened by 1 base and J by 0 bases, with 7 bases between the two germline ends.

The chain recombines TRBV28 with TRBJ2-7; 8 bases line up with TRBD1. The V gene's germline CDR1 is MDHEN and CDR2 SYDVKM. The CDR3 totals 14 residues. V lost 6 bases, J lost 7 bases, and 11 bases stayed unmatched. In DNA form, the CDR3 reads TGTGCCAGCAGGGCCGGGACAGGCGGTTATGAGCAGTACTTC. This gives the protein CASRAGTGGYEQYF.

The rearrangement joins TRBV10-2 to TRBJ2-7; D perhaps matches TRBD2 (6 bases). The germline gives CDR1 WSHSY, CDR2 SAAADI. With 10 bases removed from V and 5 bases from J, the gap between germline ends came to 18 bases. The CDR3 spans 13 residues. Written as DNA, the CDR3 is TGCGCCACAGGAGGCGGGAATCGGGACGAGCAGTACTTC. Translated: CATGGGNRDEQYF.

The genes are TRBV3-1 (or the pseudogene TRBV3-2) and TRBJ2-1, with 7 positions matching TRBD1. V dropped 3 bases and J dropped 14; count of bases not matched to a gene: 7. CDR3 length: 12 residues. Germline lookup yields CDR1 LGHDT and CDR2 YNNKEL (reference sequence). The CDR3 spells CASSQRQGKEFF. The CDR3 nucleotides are TGTGCCAGCAGCCAGAGACAGGGAAAAGAGTTCTTC.

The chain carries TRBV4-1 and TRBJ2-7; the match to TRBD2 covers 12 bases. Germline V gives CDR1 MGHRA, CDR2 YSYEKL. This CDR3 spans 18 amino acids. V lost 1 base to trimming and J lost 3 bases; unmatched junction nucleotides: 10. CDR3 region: CASSQVATSGSTVYEQYF. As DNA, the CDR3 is TGCGCCAGCAGCCAAGTTGCGACTAGCGGGAGTACTGTCTACGAGCAGTACTTC.

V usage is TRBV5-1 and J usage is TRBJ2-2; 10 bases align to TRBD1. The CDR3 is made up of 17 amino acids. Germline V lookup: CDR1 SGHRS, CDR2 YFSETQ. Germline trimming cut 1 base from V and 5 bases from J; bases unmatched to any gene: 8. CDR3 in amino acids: CASSLRFDRGQTGELFF. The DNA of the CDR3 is TGCGCCAGCAGCTTGAGGTTCGACAGGGGGCAAACCGGGGAGCTGTTTTTT.

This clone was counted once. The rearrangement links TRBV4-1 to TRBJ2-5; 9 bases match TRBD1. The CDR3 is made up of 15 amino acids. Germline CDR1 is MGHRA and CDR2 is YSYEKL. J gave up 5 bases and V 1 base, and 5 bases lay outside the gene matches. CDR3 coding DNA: TGCGCCAGCAGCCAAGGGGACAGGGACGTTGAGACCCAGTACTTC. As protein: CASSQGDRDVETQYF.

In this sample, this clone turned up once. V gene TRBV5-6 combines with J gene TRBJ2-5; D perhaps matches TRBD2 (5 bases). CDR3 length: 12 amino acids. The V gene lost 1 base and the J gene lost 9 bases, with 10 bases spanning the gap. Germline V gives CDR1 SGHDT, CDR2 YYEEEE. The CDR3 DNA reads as TGTGCCAGCAGCTTGAACCCGGACTCCCAGTACTTC. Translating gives CASSLNPDSQYF.

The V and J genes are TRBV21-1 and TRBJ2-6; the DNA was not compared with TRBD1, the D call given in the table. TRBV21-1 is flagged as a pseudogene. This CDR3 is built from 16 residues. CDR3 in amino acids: CASSTTGFSGANVLTF. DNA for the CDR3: TGTGCCAGCAGCACTACAGGGTTCTCTGGGGCCAACGTCCTGACTTTC.

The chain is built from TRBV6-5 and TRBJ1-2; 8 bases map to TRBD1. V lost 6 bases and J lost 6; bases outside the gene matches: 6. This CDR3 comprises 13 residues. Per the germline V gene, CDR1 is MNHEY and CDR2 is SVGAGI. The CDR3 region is CASRMDRVNGYTF. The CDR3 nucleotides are TGTGCCAGCAGGATGGACAGGGTGAATGGCTACACCTTC.